This T cell receptor beta chain was sequenced in a study of T cell responses to AZD1222 COVID-19 vaccine. Study-wide results and caveats: Donors in the cohort were predominantly white British and more often female, and clonal diversity was possibly underestimated. Samples come after the peak T cell response, not at day 14. Across the whole spike, CD4 TCRs peaked at regions 160-218 and 743-854.

Sequenced by immunoSEQ multiplex PCR; TCRdb stores in-frame clones only, minus some. The sample lists approximately 140,000 clones; around four fifths were seen once. Between the trimmed V and J ends, which lost 0 bases and 4 bases, there was a span of 12 bases. This CDR3 is 15 amino acids long. In germline, CDR1 is SGHTA, CDR2 FQGTGA. Remarks on this clone: Its antigen is unidentified.

The V gene is TRBV7-3, the J gene TRBJ1-1; D is undetermined. This receptor was obtained from an adult in good health. Here the sequenced sample was peripheral blood, taken on day 0 of MenACWY control vaccination. The CDR3 region is CASSLTAGAATEAFF. CDR3 bases: TGTGCCAGCAGCTTAACGGCAGGAGCGGCCACTGAAGCTTTCTTT.